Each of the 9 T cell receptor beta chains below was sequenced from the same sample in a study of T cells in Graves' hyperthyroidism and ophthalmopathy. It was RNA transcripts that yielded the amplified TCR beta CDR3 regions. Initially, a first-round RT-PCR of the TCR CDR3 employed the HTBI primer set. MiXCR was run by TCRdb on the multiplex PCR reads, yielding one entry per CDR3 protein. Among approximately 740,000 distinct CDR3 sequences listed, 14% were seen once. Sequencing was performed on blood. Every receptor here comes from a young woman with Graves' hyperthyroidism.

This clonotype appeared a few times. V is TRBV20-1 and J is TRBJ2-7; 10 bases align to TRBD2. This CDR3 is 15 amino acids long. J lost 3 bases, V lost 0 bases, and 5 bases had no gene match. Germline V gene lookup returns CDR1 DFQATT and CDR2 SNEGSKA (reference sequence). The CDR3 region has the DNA TGCAGTGCTAGAGATACGCTAGCGGGGGTCTACGAGCAGTACTTC. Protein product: CSARDTLAGVYEQYF.

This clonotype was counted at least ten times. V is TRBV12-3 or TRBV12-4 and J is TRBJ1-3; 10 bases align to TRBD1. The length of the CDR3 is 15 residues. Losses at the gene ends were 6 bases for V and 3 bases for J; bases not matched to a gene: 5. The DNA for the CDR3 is TGTGCCAGCAGGGCGACAGGGGGCGTTGGAAACACCATATATTTT. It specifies CASRATGGVGNTIYF.

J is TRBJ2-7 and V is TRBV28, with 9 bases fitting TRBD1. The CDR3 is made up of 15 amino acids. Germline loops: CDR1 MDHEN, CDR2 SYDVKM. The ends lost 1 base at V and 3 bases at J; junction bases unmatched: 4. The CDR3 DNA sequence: TGTGCCAGCAGTTTATTCGGGACAGGGAGCTACGAGCAGTACTTC. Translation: CASSLFGTGSYEQYF.

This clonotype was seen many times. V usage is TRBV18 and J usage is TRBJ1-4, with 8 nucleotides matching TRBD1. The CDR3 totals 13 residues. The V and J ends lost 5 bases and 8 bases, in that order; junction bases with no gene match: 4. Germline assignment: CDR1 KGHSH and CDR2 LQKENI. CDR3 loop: CASSTGQGEKLFF. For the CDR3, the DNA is TGTGCCAGCTCAACAGGACAGGGCGAAAAACTGTTTTTT.

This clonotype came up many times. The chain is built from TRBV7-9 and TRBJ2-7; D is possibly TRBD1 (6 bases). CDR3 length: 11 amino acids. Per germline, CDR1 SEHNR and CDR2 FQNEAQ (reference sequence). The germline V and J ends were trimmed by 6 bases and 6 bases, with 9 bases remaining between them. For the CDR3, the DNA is TGTGCCAGCAGACAGGGTTCCGAGCAGTACTTC. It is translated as CASRQGSEQYF.

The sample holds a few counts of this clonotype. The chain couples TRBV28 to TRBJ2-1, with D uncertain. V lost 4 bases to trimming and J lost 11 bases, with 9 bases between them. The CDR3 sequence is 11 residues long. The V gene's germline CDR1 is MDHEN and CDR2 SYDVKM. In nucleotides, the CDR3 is TGTGCCAGCAGTTCAAGAGCTCAGCAGTTCTTC. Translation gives CASSSRAQQFF.

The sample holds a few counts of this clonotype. This CDR3 reads CASSQGGWPQPQHF. Here the CDR3 DNA reads TGTGCCAGCAGCCAAGGAGGGTGGCCCCAGCCCCAGCATTTT. The gene calls are TRBV3-1 and TRBJ1-5, with D uncertain. Trimming stripped 1 base from V and 7 bases from J, with 11 bases between. Germline lookup yields CDR1 LGHDT and CDR2 YNNKEL (reference sequence). The CDR3 is made up of 14 amino acids.

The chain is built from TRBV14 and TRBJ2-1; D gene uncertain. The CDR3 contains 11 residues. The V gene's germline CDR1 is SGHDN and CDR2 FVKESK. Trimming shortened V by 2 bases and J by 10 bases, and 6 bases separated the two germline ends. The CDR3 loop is CASSQLEEQFF. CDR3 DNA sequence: TGTGCCAGCAGCCAACTAGAGGAGCAGTTCTTC. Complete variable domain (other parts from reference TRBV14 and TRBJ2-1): EAGVTQFPSHSVIEKGQTVTLRCDPISGHDNLYWYRRVMGKEIKFLLHFVKESKQDESGMPNNRFLAERTGGTYSTLKVQPAELEDSGVYFCASSQLEEQFFGPGTRLTVL.

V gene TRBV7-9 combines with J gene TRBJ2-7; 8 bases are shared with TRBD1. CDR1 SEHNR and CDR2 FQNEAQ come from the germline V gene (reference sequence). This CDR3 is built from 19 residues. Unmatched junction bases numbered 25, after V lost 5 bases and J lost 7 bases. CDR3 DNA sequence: TGTGCCAGCAGCCGACAGGGGTCCCTATTCGGCTCTAGCATTGGTGAGCAGTACTTC. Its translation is CASSRQGSLFGSSIGEQYF.